One and the same sample provided the 22 T cell receptor beta chains below, sequenced in a study of cytomegalovirus exposure and HLA in healthy donors. PCR was performed using 60 Vbeta and 13 Jbeta primers. Profiling relied on immunoSEQ multiplex PCR, and the TCRdb table lists in-frame clones only, not all of them. The sample consists of 82,000 or so clones, about 70% of them appearing once. Sequencing input: PBMCs. These receptors originate from a woman aged 45 to 65 in good health and CMV-seropositive.

The V and J genes are TRBV27 and TRBJ2-7; 9 nucleotides line up with TRBD1. The CDR3 contains 14 residues. CDR1 and CDR2 (germline): MNHEY, SMNVEV (reference sequence). Trimming cost V 4 bases and J 4 bases; bases outside gene matches: 5. Here the CDR3 reads CASSYGTGLYEQYF. CDR3 in DNA: TGTGCCAGCAGTTACGGGACAGGGCTTTACGAGCAGTACTTC.

The chain recombines TRBV30 with TRBJ1-5, with D perhaps TRBD1 (5 bases). The CDR3 has 13 residues. The germline V gene has CDR1 GTSNPN and CDR2 SVGIG (reference sequence). V was cut by 5 bases and J by 6 bases, with 14 bases left in between. The chain's CDR3 is CAWAMGTGQPQHF. In DNA, the CDR3 is TGTGCCTGGGCAATGGGGACTGGTCAGCCCCAGCATTTT.

The rearrangement uses TRBV4-2 and TRBJ1-2; TRBD1 aligns across 7 bases. Trimming at V came to 0 bases and at J to 2 bases, leaving 9 bases not matched to a gene. The germline V gene has CDR1 LGHNA and CDR2 YNFKEQ. The CDR3 consists of 17 residues. The CDR3, as DNA: TGTGCCAGCAGCCAAGAGTCGGGGCGGGACAGAAACTATGGCTACACCTTC. Its translation is CASSQESGRDRNYGYTF.

The rearrangement uses TRBV28 and TRBJ1-4, with 8 bases lining up with TRBD1. Germline assignment: CDR1 MDHEN and CDR2 SYDVKM. The CDR3 covers 14 residues. With 4 bases clipped from V and 7 bases from J, the junction kept 5 bases outside the gene matches. For the CDR3, the DNA is TGTGCCAGCAGTTCCTCCAGGGGGCTTGAAAAACTGTTTTTT. Encoded protein: CASSSSRGLEKLFF.

V gene TRBV4-1 combines with J gene TRBJ1-2; 7 nucleotides match TRBD1. CDR1 MGHRA and CDR2 YSYEKL come from the germline V gene. After removal of 4 bases from V and 4 bases from J, the junction contained 15 bases not matched to a gene. CDR3 length: 17 amino acids. The CDR3 bases are TGCGCCAGCAGCCCTCGAGATGGCAGGGGGACGGTCTATGGCTACACCTTC. This codes for CASSPRDGRGTVYGYTF.

The chain links TRBV10-3 to TRBJ1-1, with D tentatively TRBD1 (5 bases). From germline, CDR1 is ENHRY and CDR2 SYGVKD. With 3 bases removed from V and 1 base from J, the gap between germline ends came to 6 bases. The CDR3 extends over 13 amino acids. CDR3 coding DNA: TGTGCCATCAGTGATAGGGGGAACACTGAAGCTTTCTTT. It is translated as CAISDRGNTEAFF.

The chain employs TRBV29-1 and TRBJ2-1; the match to TRBD1 covers 9 bases. V gave up 7 bases and J gave up 9 bases; unmatched junction bases: 10. CDR1 SQVTM and CDR2 ANQGSEA come from the germline V gene. The CDR3 loop spans 13 amino acids. CDR3 coding DNA: TGCAGCGCGGGGGGACAGGGAAACGTTGAGCAGTTCTTC. As protein: CSAGGQGNVEQFF.

The chain uses TRBV30 and TRBJ1-5; D unclear. The V gene's germline CDR1 is GTSNPN and CDR2 SVGIG (reference sequence). Trimming cost V 2 bases and J 6 bases, with 11 bases left between them. The CDR3 extends over 13 amino acids. CDR3 nucleotide sequence: TGTGCCTGGAGTACGAGGGCGGGTCAGCCCCAGCATTTT. It codes for CAWSTRAGQPQHF.

Of note for this clone: An end of the junction does not agree with germline; a read error may underlie this. The chain joins TRBV7-7 to TRBJ1-2; D remains ambiguous. The germline CDR1 and CDR2 sequences are SSHAT and FNYEAQ (reference sequence). The CDR3 has 10 residues. CDR3 coding DNA: TGTGCTAGCAGTGGAGGAGGCTACACCTTC. Amino acids: CASSGGGYTF.

CDR3 region: CASSRSGSSYEQYF. The CDR3 DNA is TGTGCCAGCAGTAGAAGCGGGAGCTCCTACGAGCAGTACTTC. This chain connects TRBV6-1 to TRBJ2-7; 8 positions match TRBD2. Germline CDR1 reads MNHNS; CDR2 reads SASEGT. The CDR3 spans 14 residues. The ends lost 5 bases at V and 0 bases at J; junction bases unmatched: 3.

The chain recombines TRBV6-5 with TRBJ2-3; the D gene is possibly TRBD2 (5 bases). This CDR3 is built from 13 residues. Germline V gene data show CDR1 as MNHEY and CDR2 as SVGAGI. V was pared by 5 bases and J by 3 bases, with 9 bases between. This chain's CDR3 is CASSPPGTDTQYF. DNA for the CDR3: TGTGCCAGCAGTCCCCCGGGGACAGATACGCAGTATTTT.

The rearrangement uses TRBV4-2 and TRBJ2-5; 8 nucleotides match TRBD2. V was pared by 1 base and J by 3 bases, with 1 base of the junction left unmatched. The CDR3 is 14 amino acids. The germline V gene encodes CDR1 LGHNA and CDR2 YNFKEQ. The CDR3 spells CASSQAGLEETQYF. CDR3 nucleotide sequence: TGTGCCAGCAGCCAAGCGGGACTAGAAGAGACCCAGTACTTC.

The chain employs TRBV7-9 and TRBJ2-2; 7 positions agree with TRBD1. V shed 6 bases and J 1 base; nucleotides not matched to a gene: 5. Germline loops: CDR1 SEHNR, CDR2 FQNEAQ (reference sequence). The CDR3 loop spans 15 amino acids. CDR3 nucleotides: TGTGCCAGCAGGATGACAGGGCTGAACACCGGGGAGCTGTTTTTT. It encodes CASRMTGLNTGELFF.

This chain links TRBV6-1 with TRBJ1-1; the D is unclear. From germline, CDR1 is MNHNS and CDR2 SASEGT. Trimming left V 6 bases short and J 1 base short, with 6 bases between. This CDR3 has 12 amino acids. The DNA of the CDR3 is TGTGCCAGCAGGGGAGGGAACACTGAAGCTTTCTTT. Translating it yields CASRGGNTEAFF.

A note on this clone: The junction does not match germline at one end; this may be a read error. V usage is TRBV7-9 and J usage is TRBJ2-7; tentatively, D is TRBD2 (5 bases). The CDR3 contains 15 residues. The germline V gene has CDR1 SEHNR and CDR2 FQNEAQ (reference sequence). CDR3 protein: CASSLAIDKSYEQYF. CDR3 sequence (DNA): TGTGCCAGCAGCCTAGCCATAGACAAGTCCTACGAGCAGTACTTC.

This sequence joins TRBV11-2 and TRBJ2-7; D might be TRBD1 (6 bases). Germline lookup yields CDR1 SGHAT and CDR2 FQNNGV. The CDR3 is made up of 14 amino acids. V lost 3 bases, J lost 1 base, and 10 bases lay in between. As DNA, the CDR3 is TGTGCCAGCAGCTTGGGACAAAGGTCCTACGAGCAGTACTTC. As protein: CASSLGQRSYEQYF.

Only one count was recorded for this clone. CDR3 protein: CASSMREGLHEQYF. In nucleotides, the CDR3 is TGTGCCAGTAGTATGCGGGAGGGCCTCCACGAGCAGTACTTC. The chain combines TRBV19 with TRBJ2-7, with 9 bases matching TRBD2. The V gene end was trimmed by 3 bases and the J gene end by 5 bases; junction bases not matched to a gene: 5. CDR1 and CDR2 from the germline V gene are LNHDA and SQIVND (reference sequence). The CDR3 loop spans 14 amino acids.

This sequence joins TRBV9 and TRBJ2-3, with 10 bases fitting TRBD2. CDR3 size: 16 residues. Germline CDR1 is SGDLS and CDR2 is YYNGEE. Trimming at V came to 0 bases and at J to 5 bases, leaving 6 bases not matched to a gene. This CDR3 reads CASSVGLAGEVDTQYF. CDR3 nucleotide sequence: TGTGCCAGCAGCGTAGGACTAGCGGGTGAGGTAGATACGCAGTATTTT.

The chain uses TRBV27 and TRBJ2-7, with 14 bases identical to TRBD2. V gave up 1 base and J gave up 4 bases; unmatched junction bases: 6. CDR1 is MNHEY, CDR2 SMNVEV, per germline (reference sequence). The CDR3 contains 17 residues. The CDR3 DNA follows: TGTGCCAGCAGTTTATATGGGACTAGCGGGAGATATTACGAGCAGTACTTC. As protein: CASSLYGTSGRYYEQYF.

This clone was seen more than once but under ten times. The chain joins TRBV5-1 to TRBJ2-3; 7 bases are a match to TRBD1. The CDR3 runs 13 residues. The trim removed 6 bases at V and 6 bases at J, leaving 7 bases unmatched. Germline V gives CDR1 SGHRS, CDR2 YFSETQ. CDR3 sequence (DNA): TGCGCCAGCAATATAGGGGGCTGGGATACGCAGTATTTT. Translating it yields CASNIGGWDTQYF.

This sequence joins TRBV29-1 and TRBJ2-7, with TRBD1 as a possible D gene (5 bases). CDR1 SQVTM and CDR2 ANQGSEA come from the germline V gene. V lost 4 bases, J lost 1 base, and 8 bases lay in between. The length of the CDR3 is 12 residues. The chain's CDR3 is CSVAGQSYEQYF. Here the CDR3 DNA reads TGCAGCGTTGCAGGGCAGTCCTACGAGCAGTACTTC.

This clone was counted only a few times. The gene calls are TRBV2 and TRBJ1-4; D possibly corresponds to TRBD1 (6 bases). Trimming removed 3 bases at V and 8 bases at J, with 16 bases between. The germline V gene has CDR1 SNHLY and CDR2 FYNNEI. The CDR3 is 15 residues long. Here the CDR3 reads CASSDGSTGREKLFF. The CDR3 DNA sequence: TGTGCCAGCAGTGACGGGTCGACAGGAAGGGAAAAACTGTTTTTT.